This TCR beta chain was identified in a study of cytotoxic CD8 clonotypes in ibrutinib-treated CLL. Whole-study context: Among the patients, around ten presented as relapsed/refractory and 15 as treatment-naive; about 17 showed unmutated IGHV. Responses comprised around 24 partial and 2 complete; at median roughly 66 months, 14 remained remitted and about twelve progressed.

CDR3 length equals 19 residues. Note on this clone: Its specificity is not known.

Study-level findings and limits: Age-matched healthy donor levels were exceeded by baseline clonality, which tracked circulating CD8+ T-cell counts.

The sequencing depth, 1 in 200,000 to 1 in 1 million T cells, was the target. The data were produced by immunoSEQ multiplex PCR, yet TCRdb's version contains in-frame clones alone and is incomplete. The repertoire has roughly 180,000 clones, under 85% of them found once; the top ten carry 4.6%. Sequencing used PBMCs, obtained after 24 months of ibrutinib treatment. V usage is TRBV21-1 and J usage is TRBJ1-1; no DNA check was done on the table's D call, TRBD1. TRBV21-1 is given as a pseudogene. This TCR came from a human donor with chronic lymphocytic leukemia. This chain's CDR3 is CASSYRHLGQFTLTTEAFF. The CDR3 nucleotides read TGTGCCAGCAGCTACCGACACCTGGGACAGTTTACCTTAACGACTGAAGCTTTCTTT.